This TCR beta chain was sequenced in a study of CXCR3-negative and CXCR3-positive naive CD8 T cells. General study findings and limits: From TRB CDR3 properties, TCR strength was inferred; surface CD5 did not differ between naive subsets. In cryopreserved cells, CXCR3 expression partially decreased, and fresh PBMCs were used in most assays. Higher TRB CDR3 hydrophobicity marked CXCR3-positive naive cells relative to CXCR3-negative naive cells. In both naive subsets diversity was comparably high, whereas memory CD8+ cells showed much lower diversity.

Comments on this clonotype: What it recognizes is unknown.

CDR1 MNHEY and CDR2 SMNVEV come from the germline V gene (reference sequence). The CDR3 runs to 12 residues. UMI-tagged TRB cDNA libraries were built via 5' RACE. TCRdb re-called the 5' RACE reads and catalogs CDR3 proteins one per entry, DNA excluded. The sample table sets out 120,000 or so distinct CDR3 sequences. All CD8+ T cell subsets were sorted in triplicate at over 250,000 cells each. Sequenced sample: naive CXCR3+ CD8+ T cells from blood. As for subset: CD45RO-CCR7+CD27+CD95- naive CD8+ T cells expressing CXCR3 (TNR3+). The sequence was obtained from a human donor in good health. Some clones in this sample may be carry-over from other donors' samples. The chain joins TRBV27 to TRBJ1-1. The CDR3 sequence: CASSLGDSEAFF.